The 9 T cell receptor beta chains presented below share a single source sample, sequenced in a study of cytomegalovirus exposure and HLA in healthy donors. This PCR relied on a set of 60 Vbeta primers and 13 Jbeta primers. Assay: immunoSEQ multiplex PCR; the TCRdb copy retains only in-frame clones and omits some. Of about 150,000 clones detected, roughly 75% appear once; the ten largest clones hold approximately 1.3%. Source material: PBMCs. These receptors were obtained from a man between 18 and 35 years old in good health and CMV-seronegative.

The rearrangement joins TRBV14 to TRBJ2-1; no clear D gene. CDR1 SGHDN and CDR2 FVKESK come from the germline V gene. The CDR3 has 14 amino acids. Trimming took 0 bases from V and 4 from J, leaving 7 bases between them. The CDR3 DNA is TGTGCCAGCAGCCAAGATGGTACATACAATGAGCAGTTCTTC. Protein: CASSQDGTYNEQFF.

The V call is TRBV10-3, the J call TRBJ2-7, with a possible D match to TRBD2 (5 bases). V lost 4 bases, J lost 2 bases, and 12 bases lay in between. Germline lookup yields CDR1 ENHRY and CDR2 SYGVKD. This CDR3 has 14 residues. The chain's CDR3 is CAISGSSATYEQYF. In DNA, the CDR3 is TGTGCCATCAGTGGGAGTAGCGCAACCTACGAGCAGTACTTC.

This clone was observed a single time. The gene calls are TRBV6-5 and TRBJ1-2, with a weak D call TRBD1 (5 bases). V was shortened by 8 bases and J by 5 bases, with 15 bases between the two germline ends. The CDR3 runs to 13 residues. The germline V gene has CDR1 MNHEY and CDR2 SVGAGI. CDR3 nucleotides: TGTGCCAGCTCCTCGGGGGTCGAATATGGCTACACCTTC. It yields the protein CASSSGVEYGYTF.

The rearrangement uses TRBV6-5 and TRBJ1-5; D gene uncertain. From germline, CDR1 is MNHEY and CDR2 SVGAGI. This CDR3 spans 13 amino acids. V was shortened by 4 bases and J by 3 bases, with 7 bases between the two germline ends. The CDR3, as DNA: TGTGCCAGCAGTTCGCAGTCCAATCAGCCCCAGCATTTT. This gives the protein CASSSQSNQPQHF.

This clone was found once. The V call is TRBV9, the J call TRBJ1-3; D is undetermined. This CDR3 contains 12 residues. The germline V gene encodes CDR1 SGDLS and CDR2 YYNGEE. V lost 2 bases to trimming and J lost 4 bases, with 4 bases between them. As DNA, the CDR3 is TGTGCCAGCAGCGTTGGCGGAAACACCATATATTTT. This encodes CASSVGGNTIYF.

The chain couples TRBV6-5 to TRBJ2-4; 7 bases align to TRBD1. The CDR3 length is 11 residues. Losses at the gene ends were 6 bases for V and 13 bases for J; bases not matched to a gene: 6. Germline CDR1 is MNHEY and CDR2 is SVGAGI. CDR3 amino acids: CASRDRWNQYF. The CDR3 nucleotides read TGTGCCAGCAGGGACAGGTGGAACCAGTACTTC.

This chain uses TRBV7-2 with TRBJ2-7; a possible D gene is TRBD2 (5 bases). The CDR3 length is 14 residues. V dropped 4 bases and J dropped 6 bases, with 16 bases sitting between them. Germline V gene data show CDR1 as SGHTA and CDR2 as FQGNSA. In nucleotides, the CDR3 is TGTGCCAGCAGCTCCCAAGGGTCTAGCTCCGAGCAGTACTTC. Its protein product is CASSSQGSSSEQYF.

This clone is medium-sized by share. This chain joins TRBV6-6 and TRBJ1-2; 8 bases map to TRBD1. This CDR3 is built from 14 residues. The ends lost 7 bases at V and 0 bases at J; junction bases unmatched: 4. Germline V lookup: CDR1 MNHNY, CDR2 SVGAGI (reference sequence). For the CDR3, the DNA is TGTGCCAGCACCGACAGGGGCACTAACTATGGCTACACCTTC. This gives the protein CASTDRGTNYGYTF.

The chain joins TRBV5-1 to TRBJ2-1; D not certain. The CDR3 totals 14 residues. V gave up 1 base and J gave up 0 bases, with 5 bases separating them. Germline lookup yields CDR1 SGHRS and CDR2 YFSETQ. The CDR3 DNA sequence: TGCGCCAGCAGCTTGCGTAGCTCCTACAATGAGCAGTTCTTC. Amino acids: CASSLRSSYNEQFF. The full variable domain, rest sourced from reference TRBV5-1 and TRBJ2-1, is KAGVTQTPRYLIKTRGQQVTLSCSPISGHRSVSWYQQTPGQGLQFLFEYFSETQRNKGNFPGRFSGRQFSNSRSEMNVSTLELGDSALYLCASSLRSSYNEQFFGPGTRLTVL.